The 15 T cell receptor beta chains in this list originate from one sample, sequenced in a study of cytomegalovirus exposure and HLA in healthy donors. The PCR contained 60 Vbeta and 13 Jbeta primers. TCRdb keeps only in-frame clones here, not all; method: immunoSEQ multiplex PCR. The top ten hold about 37% of the sample, which has 50,000 to 70,000 clones, approximately 71% seen once. Sequencing was performed on PBMCs. These receptors were collected from a man aged 40-49 years in good health and CMV-seropositive.

This chain uses TRBV5-1 with TRBJ1-3, with TRBD1 matching 7 bases. CDR1 and CDR2 (germline): SGHRS, YFSETQ. J gave up 0 bases and V 5 bases, and 8 bases lay outside the gene matches. The CDR3 spans 16 residues. The CDR3 reads CASSSDRRNSGNTIYF. Written as DNA, the CDR3 is TGCGCCAGCAGTTCGGACAGGCGAAACTCTGGAAACACCATATATTTT.

The chain has TRBV19 and TRBJ1-5; TRBD1 matches at 7 bases. The germline CDR1 and CDR2 sequences are LNHDA and SQIVND (reference sequence). V shed 4 bases and J 2 bases; nucleotides not matched to a gene: 8. This CDR3 has 16 residues. DNA for the CDR3: TGTGCCAGTAGTACCGAGACAGGGTGGGGCAATCAGCCCCAGCATTTT. This encodes CASSTETGWGNQPQHF.

V is TRBV28 and J is TRBJ1-6, with D possibly TRBD1 on 5 matching bases. The CDR3 has 14 residues. Trimming took off 10 bases at V and 10 bases at J, with 20 bases between the two ends. Germline V gives CDR1 MDHEN, CDR2 SYDVKM. In DNA form, the CDR3 reads TGTGCCACCTTGCCGGGGGTCCCCGGATCACCCCTCCACTTT. Encoded protein: CATLPGVPGSPLHF.

The count of this clone is one. This sequence joins TRBV5-4 and TRBJ2-7; D is possibly TRBD1 (6 bases). CDR1 is SGHNT, CDR2 YYREEE, per germline (reference sequence). The CDR3 has 14 amino acids. The ends were cut back, 5 bases at V and 0 bases at J, with 12 bases in the middle. The CDR3 coding sequence is TGTGCCAGCAGGGGGGCAGGGGCCTCCTACGAGCAGTACTTC. Translation gives CASRGAGASYEQYF.

The rearrangement joins TRBV6-5 to TRBJ1-1; D gene ambiguous. The CDR3 runs 13 residues. Germline V lookup: CDR1 MNHEY, CDR2 SVGAGI. Trimming shortened V by 7 bases and J by 2 bases, and 11 bases separated the two germline ends. CDR3 sequence reads: CASKISVNTEAFF. The CDR3 DNA is TGTGCCAGCAAAATCTCAGTTAACACTGAAGCTTTCTTT.

DNA of the CDR3: TGTGCCAGCAGCCAAGATAGGGGCGGGGGACACCAAGAGACCCAGTACTTC. Protein sequence: CASSQDRGGGHQETQYF. The chain uses TRBV4-2 and TRBJ2-5; 7 bases are shared with TRBD2. Germline CDR1 reads LGHNA; CDR2 reads YNFKEQ. V was pared by 0 bases and J by 0 bases, with 7 bases of the junction left unmatched. The CDR3 runs to 17 residues.

Only one count was recorded for this clone. The rearrangement uses TRBV11-2 and TRBJ2-7, with 8 nucleotides matching TRBD1. Losses at the gene ends were 4 bases for V and 3 bases for J; bases not matched to a gene: 11. CDR3 length: 16 amino acids. Looked up from germline, CDR1 is SGHAT and CDR2 is FQNNGV. Written as DNA, the CDR3 is TGTGCCAGCAGCTCCCAGGGACAGGCCTTACTCTACGAGCAGTACTTC. Translating gives CASSSQGQALLYEQYF.

The chain uses TRBV4-2 and TRBJ2-2; 10 bases are shared with TRBD2. The CDR3 has 16 amino acids. Germline V gene sequence: CDR1 LGHNA, CDR2 YNFKEQ. The V gene end was trimmed by 3 bases and the J gene end by 5 bases; junction bases not matched to a gene: 6. CDR3 coding DNA: TGTGCCAGCAGCCAGATGACTAGCGGGCAAACCGGGGAGCTGTTTTTT. Its translation is CASSQMTSGQTGELFF.

The DNA for the CDR3 is TGCGCCAGCAGCCAGAACAGGGGGCTGGGCACTGAAGCTTTCTTT. Its translation is CASSQNRGLGTEAFF. The chain uses TRBV4-1 and TRBJ1-1, with 9 bases that match TRBD1. Trimming took 3 bases from V and 4 from J; bases not matched to a gene: 6. The CDR3 contains 15 residues. From germline, CDR1 is MGHRA and CDR2 YSYEKL.

This clone was recorded a few times. J is TRBJ1-1 and V is TRBV6-5; maybe TRBD1 (6 bases). CDR1 and CDR2 (germline): MNHEY, SVGAGI. V lost 0 bases to trimming and J lost 6 bases, with 11 bases between them. The CDR3 has 14 residues. CDR3 sequence (DNA): TGTGCCAGCAGTTACTCGAACAGGGTCGCTGAAGCTTTCTTT. It specifies CASSYSNRVAEAFF.

The chain joins TRBV11-2 to TRBJ1-1; the match to TRBD1 covers 8 bases. Germline CDR1 reads SGHAT; CDR2 reads FQNNGV. The CDR3 is made up of 14 amino acids. V was pared by 5 bases and J by 4 bases, with 6 bases of the junction left unmatched. The CDR3 nucleotides read TGTGCCAGCAGCCCCGGACAGGGACGCACTGAAGCTTTCTTT. Its protein is CASSPGQGRTEAFF.

The CDR3 protein is CASSLVGTGQGAHGYTF. In nucleotides, the CDR3 is TGCGCCAGCAGCTTGGTGGGTACGGGACAGGGGGCCCATGGCTACACCTTC. The rearrangement joins TRBV5-1 to TRBJ1-2, with 12 bases lining up with TRBD1. The germline V gene has CDR1 SGHRS and CDR2 YFSETQ. The CDR3 spans 17 residues. After removal of 0 bases from V and 6 bases from J, the junction contained 9 bases not matched to a gene.

Of note for this clone: Germline is not matched at one junction end, which may reflect a read error. The rearrangement joins TRBV6-4 to TRBJ2-2, with a possible D match to TRBD2 (7 bases). Germline-derived CDR1 and CDR2 are MRHNA and SNTAGT. This CDR3 has 16 amino acids. For the CDR3, the DNA is TGTGCCAGCAGTGTGGGGGGGCTAGCGAACCCCGGGGAGCTGTTTTTT. Translated: CASSVGGLANPGELFF.

Of note for this clone: As the CDR3 is not closed by the conserved phenylalanine or tryptophan, this likely results from a read error. The chain combines TRBV30 with TRBJ1-1; no definite D call. Germline V gene sequence: CDR1 GTSNPN, CDR2 SVGIG (reference sequence). CDR3 length: 11 amino acids. V was clipped by 2 bases and J by 3 bases, with 4 bases between them. CDR3: CAWSWDTEAFV. The CDR3 DNA is TGTGCCTGGAGTTGGGACACTGAAGCTTTCGTT.

The rearrangement uses TRBV5-1 and TRBJ2-7; the match to TRBD1 covers 9 bases. The CDR3 length is 14 residues. Germline V gene data show CDR1 as SGHRS and CDR2 as YFSETQ. With V trimmed by 4 bases and J by 6 bases, 8 bases remained unmatched. DNA of the CDR3: TGCGCCAGCAGCATCGGGACAGGGAGAACCGAGCAGTACTTC. Amino acids: CASSIGTGRTEQYF.